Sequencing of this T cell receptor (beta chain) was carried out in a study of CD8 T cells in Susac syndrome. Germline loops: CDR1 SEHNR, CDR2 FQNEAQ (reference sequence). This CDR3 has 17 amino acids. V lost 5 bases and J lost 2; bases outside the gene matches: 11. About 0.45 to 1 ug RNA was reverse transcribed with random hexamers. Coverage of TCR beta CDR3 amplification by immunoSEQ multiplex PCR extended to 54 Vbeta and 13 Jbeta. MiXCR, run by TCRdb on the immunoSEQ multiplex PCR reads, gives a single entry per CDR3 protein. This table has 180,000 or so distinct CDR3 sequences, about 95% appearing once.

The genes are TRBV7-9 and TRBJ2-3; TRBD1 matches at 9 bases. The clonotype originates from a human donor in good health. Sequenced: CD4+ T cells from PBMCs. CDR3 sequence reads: CASSTGQGWGFTDTQYF. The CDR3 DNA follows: TGTGCCAGCAGCACGGGACAGGGATGGGGCTTCACAGATACGCAGTATTTT.